These T cell receptor beta chains were read from a single sample in a study of blood T cell repertoires in COVID-19. The repertoire was sequenced with immunoSEQ multiplex PCR; TCRdb's copy has only in-frame clones and lacks some. The table shows about 200,000 clones, with 86% occurring only once. The sequenced sample was PBMCs or T cells enriched from blood (not recorded which). The origin of the receptors is a man aged 35 to 55 with acute COVID-19. Each CDR3 is given without its conserved first and last residue. D genes are given only for firm matches. Not all rows give a size; the values are once, few, many and, for expanded clones, a class.

V: TRBV29-1
size: .
D: .
CDR3: SVVKGDYYGYT

V: TRBV9
size: .
D: TRBD1
CDR3: ASSVQTGEGYEQY

V: TRBV6-5
size: once
D: .
CDR3: AITALEAF

V: TRBV6-4
size: .
D: .
CDR3: ASSDHRGQY

V: TRBV9
size: .
D: .
CDR3: ASSQGGTGNQPQH

V: TRBV7-4
size: .
D: .
CDR3: ASSFRVRYEQY

V: TRBV7-8
size: .
D: .
CDR3: ASSLWVRGAQYNEQF

V: TRBV9
size: .
D: TRBD2
CDR3: ASSPGGTAHYEQY

V: TRBV7-2
size: .
D: TRBD1
CDR3: ASSSDGQGREGEKLF

V: TRBV7-6
size: .
D: .
CDR3: ASSLGTVNTEAF

V: TRBV19
size: .
D: .
CDR3: ASSIAQETQY